The sequence of this T cell receptor beta chain was determined in a study of T cell responses to AZD1222 COVID-19 vaccine. General study results and limits: Donors were mostly white British, more females; clonal diversity possibly underestimated. CD4 TCRs associated with vaccination spanned spike, dominating at 160-218 and 743-854.

Of note for this clone: What it binds is unknown.

Germline CDR1 LNHDA, CDR2 SQIVND (reference sequence). Trimming removed 2 bases from V and 8 bases from J, with 10 bases in between. The CDR3 sequence is 14 residues long. Method: immunoSEQ multiplex PCR; TCRdb's copy keeps in-frame clones and lacks some. Of about 92,000 clones listed, roughly 90% are singletons. This receptor was obtained from an adult in good health. This specimen consisted of peripheral blood, obtained on day 0 of AZD1222 vaccination. The chain couples TRBV19 to TRBJ1-6, with TRBD1 as a possible D gene (5 bases). The DNA of the CDR3 is TGTGCCAGTAGTATAAAGGGGAACGATTCACCCCTCCACTTT. It yields the protein CASSIKGNDSPLHF.